The sequence of this T cell receptor (beta chain) was determined in a study of T-cell reconstitution after alpha-beta-depleted transplantation in children. Molecular barcoding with unique molecular identifiers was used for the TCRbeta library. From the PCR reads, TCRdb called clonotypes with MiXCR, one entry per CDR3 protein. Of about 690,000 distinct CDR3 sequences listed, 16% are singletons. This clonotype turned up a few times. The CDR3 sequence is 16 residues long. CDR1 MGHRA and CDR2 YSYEKL come from the germline V gene. V shed 0 bases and J shed 10 bases, with 16 bases lying between them. This specimen consisted of PBMCs from the stem cell graft donor, obtained from the stem cell graft. The receptor's source is a human donor who donated a stem cell graft to a child with acute myeloid leukemia. V usage is TRBV4-1 and J usage is TRBJ1-6; D remains ambiguous. In DNA form, the CDR3 reads TGCGCCAGCAGCCAAGATCCTAACCACACCGGGTCACCCCTCCACTTT. It specifies CASSQDPNHTGSPLHF.